Listed below are T cell receptor beta chains from one sample, sequenced in a study of blood T cells in healthy people across ages. TCRdb reprocessed the 5' RACE reads with MiXCR, giving one entry per CDR3 protein. The sample lists around 790,000 distinct CDR3 sequences, under 45% seen once, with nearly 20% in the top ten. The sequencing input was blood. These TCRs come from a man in his sixties in good health. CDR3s include the opening cysteine and the closing phenylalanine or tryptophan. The D gene is left open where the match is weak. Where a row states a size, it is once, few, many or the class of an expanded clone; other rows omit it.

v_gene	d_gene	len	abundance	j_gene	CDR3nt	CDR3aa
TRBV28	NA	16	NA	TRBJ2-7	TGTGCCAGCAGCGACTCTGGAGGGACACCAACCTACGAGCAGTACTTC	CASSDSGGTPTYEQYF
TRBV24-1	NA	13	NA	TRBJ2-5	TGTGCCACCAGTCAGGGGCAGTGGGAGACCCAGTACTTC	CATSQGQWETQYF
TRBV20-1	TRBD2	14	few	TRBJ2-7	TGCAGTACTCAGGCGGGGGGGAGCTCCTACGAGCAGTACTTC	CSTQAGGSSYEQYF
TRBV20-1	TRBD1	13	few	TRBJ1-2	TGCAGTGCTGGGACAGGGGACACCTATGGCTACACCTTC	CSAGTGDTYGYTF
TRBV25-1	NA	16	NA	TRBJ1-1	TGTGCCAGCACCCGAAAGTGGGGCCAGGGAGGAACTGAAGCTTTCTTT	CASTRKWGQGGTEAFF
TRBV7-2	TRBD1	13	NA	TRBJ2-1	TGTGCCAGCAGCCAGGGACAGGGGATGCCGCAGTTCTTC	CASSQGQGMPQFF
TRBV27	NA	15	NA	TRBJ2-7	TGTGCCAGCAGTTTTTCCGGGACAAACTTCTACGAGCAGTACTTC	CASSFSGTNFYEQYF
TRBV28	TRBD1	17	NA	TRBJ1-2	TGTGCCAGCAGGCCCTACTGGGACAGGCCAGTAGACTATGGCTACACCTTC	CASRPYWDRPVDYGYTF
TRBV4-1	NA	16	few	TRBJ2-5	TGCGCCAGCAGCCAAGATCTCGGGGCAGGCCAAGAGACCCAGTACTTC	CASSQDLGAGQETQYF
TRBV25-1	TRBD1	16	NA	TRBJ2-7	TGTGCCAGCAGCACCCTCGGGACAGGGGCACTCCTCGAGCAGTACTTC	CASSTLGTGALLEQYF
TRBV27	NA	14	few	TRBJ2-7	TGTGCCAGCAGTGGGGAACCCGATTACTACGAGCAGTACTTC	CASSGEPDYYEQYF
TRBV5-1	TRBD2	15	NA	TRBJ2-1	TGCGTCAGCAGCTTGGGAGGGAGCTCCTACAATGAGCAGTTCTTC	CVSSLGGSSYNEQFF
TRBV9	TRBD1	14	NA	TRBJ2-7	TGTGCCAGCAGTGTAGCTAGGACAGGGGGCGAGCAGTACTTC	CASSVARTGGEQYF
TRBV11-2	TRBD2	15	NA	TRBJ2-1	TGTGCCAGCAGACGACCGGGACTAGGGATGGATGAGCAGTTCTTC	CASRRPGLGMDEQFF
TRBV7-2	NA	19	many	TRBJ2-5	TGTGCCAGCAGCCAAAGGGGGGAATGGGACCTTAGGTACCAAGAGACCCAGTACTTC	CASSQRGEWDLRYQETQYF
TRBV11-2	NA	16	NA	TRBJ2-1	TGTGCCAGCAGCTTCGCCGGAGTCACCCGGTACAATGAGCAGTTCTTC	CASSFAGVTRYNEQFF
TRBV7-2	NA	15	NA	TRBJ2-3	TGTGCCAGCAGCTTACGCCTAGGGGTCACAGATACGCAGTATTTT	CASSLRLGVTDTQYF
TRBV13	TRBD1	14	many	TRBJ2-5	TGTGCCAGCAGCGACAGGGGCCCTCGGGAGACCCAGTACTTC	CASSDRGPRETQYF
TRBV7-8	NA	13	NA	TRBJ2-5	TGTGCCAGCAGCTCTCCGGGTTTTCAGACCCAGTACTTC	CASSSPGFQTQYF
TRBV6-2/TRBV6-3	NA	14	NA	TRBJ1-1	TGTGCCAGCATTCACCGGGGTAGTGATACTGAAGCTTTCTTT	CASIHRGSDTEAFF
TRBV5-1	TRBD1	14	NA	TRBJ2-7	TGCGCCAGCTCTAGGGACAGCCAAGCCTACGAGCAGTACTTC	CASSRDSQAYEQYF